A selection of T cell receptor beta chains follows, all from one sample in a study of cytomegalovirus exposure and HLA in healthy donors. Libraries were prepared by immunoSEQ multiplex PCR; TCRdb keeps only in-frame clonotypes and omits some of them. The sample contains about 180,000 clones, roughly four fifths of which appear only once. The sequenced sample was PBMCs. All receptors derive from a male donor in good health and CMV-seronegative. The CDR3 runs from the conserved cysteine through the conserved F or W. A D gene is named only where the DNA matches it firmly.

>TRBJ2-7|NA|TRBV5-1
CASSLDPSSYEQYF
>TRBJ1-5|TRBD1|TRBV7-9
CASSLGQGTSNQPQHF
>TRBJ1-6|TRBD1|TRBV4-3
CASSHYGQGNSPLHF
>TRBJ2-1|NA|TRBV6-6
CASSNPKQGNEQFF
>TRBJ2-6|TRBD1|TRBV12-5
CASGTTTGLEGANVLTF
>TRBJ1-5|NA|TRBV11-2
CASSPVAGFNQPQHF
>TRBJ2-5|TRBD1|TRBV5-1
CASSTGQGQETQYF
>TRBJ2-3|NA|TRBV28
CASSLQSTDTQYF
>TRBJ1-5|NA|TRBV7-7
CASSLRSNRELQPQHF
>TRBJ1-4|NA|TRBV27
CASSLRRAQPSNEKLFF
>TRBJ2-1|TRBD2|TRBV9
CASSVVGGSYNEQFF
>TRBJ2-7|NA|TRBV7-2
CASSRTTGTYEQYF
>TRBJ2-7|NA|TRBV9
CASSVSPDGTYEQYF
>TRBJ1-3|NA|TRBV4-1
CASSQEVTAGNTIYF
>TRBJ1-6|TRBD1|TRBV4-1
CASSPSTGSGSPLHF